The sequence of this TCR beta chain was determined in a study of monozygotic twins with cystic fibrosis. Overall study: Library input was three micrograms of fragmented DNA, with approximately 16 PCR cycles. Whole-study findings and limits: Shared CDR3 numbers were not associated with age, concordance or severity. Unrelated CF individuals shared fewer identical clonotypes than monozygotic CF twins. In 13 of 16 pairs, V gene usage was closest to the co-twin's.

Profiled with immunoSEQ multiplex PCR; TCRdb holds only in-frame clones, not every one. The sample holds tens of thousands of clones, 97% seen once. As regards this clone: Its antigen remains unidentified.

The sequenced sample was blood. The source of this sequence is a girl between 10 and 17 years old with cystic fibrosis.

The CDR3 nucleotides read TGTGCCAGCAGCTTAGGTATGAGATACGAGCAGTACTTC. Translating it yields CASSLGMRYEQYF. The chain couples TRBV11-2 to TRBJ2-7; D gene unclear. V was clipped by 1 base and J by 4 bases, with 8 bases between them. The germline V gene encodes CDR1 SGHAT and CDR2 FQNNGV. The CDR3 is 13 residues long.